The present T cell receptor (beta chain) was sequenced within a study of monozygotic twins with cystic fibrosis. For the study at large: Libraries were built from 3 to 3.5 micrograms of fragmented DNA using about 14 PCR cycles. Study results and limitations: The repertoire was suggested to be naive-dominated, clonality median about 0.01. V usage most resembled the co-twin in 13 of 16 pairs.

On this clone itself: The antigen is not known.

V trimming: 0 bases; J trimming: 4 bases; junction bases outside the gene matches: 6. Germline values: CDR1 GTSNPN, CDR2 SVGIG (reference sequence). The length of the CDR3 is 15 residues. Sequenced by immunoSEQ multiplex PCR; TCRdb stores in-frame clones only, minus some. The table includes 30,000 or so clones, around 66% detected once. The chain couples TRBV30 to TRBJ2-1; 7 bases are shared with TRBD2. Sequencing was performed on blood. The receptor's source is a girl under 18 with cystic fibrosis. The CDR3 DNA reads as TGTGCCTGGAGTGTCTGGCTAGCGGATTACAATGAGCAGTTCTTC. Amino acids: CAWSVWLADYNEQFF.